This T cell receptor beta chain was sequenced during a study of identical twins (dated by TCRdb to between 2015 and 2016). For the wider study: TCR alpha and beta repertoires from monozygotic twins, unrelated adults of various ages and cord blood were deep-sequenced to test whether fetal clonotypes persist. Replicate twin experiments were performed at different times using different library preparation protocols to rule out contamination.

Libraries came from 5' RACE. The sequencing machine was an Illumina HiSeq 2000. A universal primer binding site was introduced by template switching, and a unique molecular identifier was present in the final cDNA, enabling accurate counting of TCR cDNA molecules. First-strand cDNA for TCR alpha and beta chains was synthesized from specific primers in the conserved constant-segment region. To control for contamination, every cDNA library carried two barcodes: a SMART-Mk sample barcode plus Illumina barcodes. TruSeq adapter sequences along with Illumina sample barcodes were introduced in two successive PCR steps. TCR alpha and beta cDNA libraries were sequenced on the Illumina HiSeq platform with custom primers. For the original study's pipeline: Raw reads were processed with MiGEC to extract unique molecular identifiers, and MiXCR was used to determine CDR3 positions. For each individual, recombination models were inferred using an EM algorithm with the repgenHMM and IGoR tools. Shared clonotype analysis was performed with the tcR package in R, normalizing sharing by the product of cloneset sizes. Out-of-frame nonproductive sequences were analyzed to study raw recombination free of thymic and clonal selection effects. TCRdb handled the public reads itself, with Q25 trimming in fastp and clone calling in MiXCR, and kept productive beta chains. Every CDR3 protein is listed once, alongside the most common genes and DNA of its rows. For this entry, the V and J calls and clone size follow TCRdb and not the study's own pipeline. The sample includes 400,000 to 500,000 distinct CDR3 sequences, with 13% to 15% observed a single time. About 1% of the sample comes from the top ten.

Of note for this clonotype: Its antigen remains unidentified. Per-base quality was not reported, and no clone a single base away is much larger than it.

Every donor in the study was a healthy Caucasian. The twin cohort comprised three pairs of female monozygotic twins, all aged about 18 to 30 years. Positive isolation kits from Invitrogen were used to isolate the CD4+ and CD8+ T cell populations. The full study reports these points: Zero-insertion analyses could be partly confounded by invariant T cells such as MAIT and iNKT, although diverse VJ usage argued against such confounding for most clonotypes. Abundant cord blood beta clonotypes had fewer insertions, young adult naive repertoires showed a similar but weaker trend, and memory repertoires showed no such trend. Because the same donors could not be followed over many years, the conclusions depended on cross-sectional statistical analysis. Recombination models systematically underestimated out-of-frame TCR alpha sharing in monozygotic twins but agreed with sharing between unrelated individuals. Compared with coincidental sharing between unrelated individuals, out-of-frame TCR alpha sequences shared between twins had an excess of sequences with low generation probability. Excess twin sharing in beta out-of-frame sequences was weaker because fewer shared sequences lowered the signal-to-noise ratio.

These data also formed part of another study, on yellow fever vaccine responses in identical twins. Drawing on the second study: The authors reported that the T cell response to vaccination in identical twins appeared partly convergent and partly personalized. The study precisely tracked vaccine-responding T cell clones in identical twins.

The receptor comes from a woman aged 18-29 years in good health. The source material was CD4+ T cells sorted from blood.

Here the CDR3 is given as CASSLDPGETYEQYF. The bases are TGCGCCAGCAGCTTGGATCCCGGGGAAACCTACGAGCAGTACTTC. The V and J segments used are TRBV5-1 and TRBJ2-7; the D gene is perhaps TRBD2, from 5 matching bases. From the cysteine through the phenylalanine, the CDR3 covers 15 amino acids. The sequence is cut down to CDR3 DNA, 45 bases in frame from base 1. The V and J ends are trimmed by 0 bases and 2 bases, leaving 12 bases between them. According to the germline V gene, CDR1 reads SGHRS and CDR2 reads YFSETQ.